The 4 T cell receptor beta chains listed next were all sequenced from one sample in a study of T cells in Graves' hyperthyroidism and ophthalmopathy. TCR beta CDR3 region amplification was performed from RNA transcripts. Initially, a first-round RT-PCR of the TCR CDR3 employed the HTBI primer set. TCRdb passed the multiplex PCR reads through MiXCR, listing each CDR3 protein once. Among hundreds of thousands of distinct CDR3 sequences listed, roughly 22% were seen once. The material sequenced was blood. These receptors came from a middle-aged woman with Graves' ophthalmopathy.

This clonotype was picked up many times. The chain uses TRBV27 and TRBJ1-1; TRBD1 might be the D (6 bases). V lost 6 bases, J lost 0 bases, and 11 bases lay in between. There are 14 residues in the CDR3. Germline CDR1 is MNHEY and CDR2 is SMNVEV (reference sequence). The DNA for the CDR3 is TGTGCCAGCAGGGCGGGGACAATGAACACTGAAGCTTTCTTT. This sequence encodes CASRAGTMNTEAFF.

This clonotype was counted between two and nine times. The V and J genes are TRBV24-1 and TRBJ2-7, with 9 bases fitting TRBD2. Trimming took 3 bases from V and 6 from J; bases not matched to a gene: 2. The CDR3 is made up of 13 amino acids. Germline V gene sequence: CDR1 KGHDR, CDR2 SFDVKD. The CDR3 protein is CATSDAGGVEQYF. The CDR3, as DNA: TGTGCCACCAGTGATGCGGGGGGGGTCGAGCAGTACTTC.

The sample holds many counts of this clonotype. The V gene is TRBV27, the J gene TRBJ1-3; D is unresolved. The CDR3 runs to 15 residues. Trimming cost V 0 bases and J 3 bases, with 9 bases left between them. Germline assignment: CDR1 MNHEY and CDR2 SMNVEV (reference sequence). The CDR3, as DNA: TGTGCCAGCAGTTTATCTGGGTTCGGTGGAAACACCATATATTTT. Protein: CASSLSGFGGNTIYF.

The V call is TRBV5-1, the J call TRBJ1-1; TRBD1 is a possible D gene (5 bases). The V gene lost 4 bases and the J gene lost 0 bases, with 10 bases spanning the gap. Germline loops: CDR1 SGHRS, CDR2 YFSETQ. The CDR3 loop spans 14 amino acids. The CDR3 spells CASSRGTVNTEAFF. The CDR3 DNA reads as TGCGCCAGCAGCCGAGGGACGGTGAACACTGAAGCTTTCTTT.